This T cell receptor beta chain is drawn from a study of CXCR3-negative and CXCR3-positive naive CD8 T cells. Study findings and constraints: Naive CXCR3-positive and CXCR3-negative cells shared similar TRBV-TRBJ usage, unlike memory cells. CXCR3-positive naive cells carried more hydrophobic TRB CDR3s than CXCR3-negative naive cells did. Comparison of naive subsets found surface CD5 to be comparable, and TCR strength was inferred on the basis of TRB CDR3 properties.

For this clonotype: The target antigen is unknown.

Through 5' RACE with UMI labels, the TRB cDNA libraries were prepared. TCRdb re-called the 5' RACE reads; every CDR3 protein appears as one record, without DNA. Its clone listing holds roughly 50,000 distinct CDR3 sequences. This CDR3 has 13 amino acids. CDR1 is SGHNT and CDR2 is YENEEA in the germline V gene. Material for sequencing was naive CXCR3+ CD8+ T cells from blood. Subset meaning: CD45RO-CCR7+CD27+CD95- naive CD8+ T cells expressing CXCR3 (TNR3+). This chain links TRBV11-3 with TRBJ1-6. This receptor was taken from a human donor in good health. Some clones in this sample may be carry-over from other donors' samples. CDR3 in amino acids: CASSFNDASPLHF.